The 12 T cell receptor beta chains presented below share a single source sample, sequenced in a study of blood T cells in healthy people across ages. Sample-barcoded 5' priming and a J-beta primer mix drove a second PCR of roughly 6 to 12 cycles. TCRdb called the 5' RACE reads again in MiXCR, with one record for every CDR3 protein. Of some 1.4 million distinct CDR3 sequences detected, roughly 40% appear once; the ten largest clones hold approximately 7.9%. Sequencing used blood. The receptors originated from a woman between 18 and 29 years old in good health.

This clonotype was seen only once. V gene TRBV4-1 combines with J gene TRBJ1-1; D unresolved. CDR3 length: 14 amino acids. Germline CDR1 and CDR2: MGHRA and YSYEKL. The V end was cut by 2 bases, the J end by 5 bases, with 12 bases between. The CDR3 DNA reads as TGCGCCAGCAGCCAACCTAAGACGGGGACTGAAGCTTTCTTT. Its protein product is CASSQPKTGTEAFF.

The chain is built from TRBV7-2 and TRBJ2-7, with D possibly being TRBD2 (6 bases). V lost 5 bases to trimming and J lost 6 bases, with 14 bases between them. Per the germline V gene, CDR1 is SGHTA and CDR2 is FQGNSA. The CDR3 totals 13 residues. The CDR3 region is CASSGGYSSEQYF. CDR3 DNA sequence: TGTGCCAGCAGCGGGGGGTACAGTAGCGAGCAGTACTTC.

The V call is TRBV27, the J call TRBJ2-7; D remains ambiguous. The CDR3 spans 16 residues. V lost 6 bases and J lost 3, with 21 bases in between. From germline, CDR1 is MNHEY and CDR2 SMNVEV (reference sequence). Here the CDR3 DNA reads TGTGCCAGCAGCCCAAGCCGGGTACGAGTAAACTACGAGCAGTACTTC. Its translation: CASSPSRVRVNYEQYF.

The CDR3 nucleotides are TGCGCCAGCAGTCCGGGACTAGCGCCCTCCTACAATGAGCAGTTCTTC. It is translated as CASSPGLAPSYNEQFF. The chain uses TRBV5-1 and TRBJ2-1, with 10 bases lining up with TRBD2. This CDR3 has 16 amino acids. Trimming removed 5 bases from V and 0 bases from J; junction bases left unmatched: 5. Germline CDR1 reads SGHRS; CDR2 reads YFSETQ.

The chain joins TRBV24-1 to TRBJ2-1; TRBD1 aligns across 8 bases. Germline V CDR1 and CDR2: KGHDR, SFDVKD. J was trimmed by 3 bases and V by 5 bases; bases with no gene match: 5. CDR3 size: 15 residues. The CDR3: CATSGRGTGYNEQFF. The CDR3 nucleotides read TGTGCCACCAGTGGGAGGGGGACAGGCTACAATGAGCAGTTCTTC.

This clonotype was recorded a few times. V gene TRBV2 combines with J gene TRBJ2-5; D call uncertain. The CDR3 is 12 residues long. V was shortened by 6 bases and J by 0 bases, with 5 bases between the two germline ends. The V gene's germline CDR1 is SNHLY and CDR2 FYNNEI. The CDR3 loop reads CASRFYQETQYF. In nucleotides, the CDR3 is TGTGCCAGCAGGTTTTACCAAGAGACCCAGTACTTC.

The table lists this clonotype with a few counts. The CDR3 here is CASSRDRVGANVLTF. Here the CDR3 DNA reads TGCGCCAGCAGCAGAGACAGGGTTGGGGCCAACGTCCTGACTTTC. The chain recombines TRBV5-1 with TRBJ2-6, with 7 bases aligning to TRBD1. The CDR3 runs to 15 residues. Per the germline V gene, CDR1 is SGHRS and CDR2 is YFSETQ. The V segment lost 4 bases and the J segment 3 bases; nucleotides outside the gene matches: 4.

Turning to this clonotype: At one end, the junction sequence differs from germline, possibly due to a read error. The rearrangement links TRBV12-3 or TRBV12-4 to TRBJ1-1; D gene unclear. CDR3 size: 14 residues. The CDR3: CASTSSRANPEAFF. The CDR3 DNA sequence: TGTGCCAGCACCTCCTCCCGGGCGAACCCTGAAGCTTTCTTT.

J is TRBJ2-3 and V is TRBV6-5; the D gene is possibly TRBD1 (6 bases). The germline CDR1 and CDR2 sequences are MNHEY and SVGAGI. There are 15 residues in the CDR3. With 2 bases removed from V and 1 base from J, the gap between germline ends came to 10 bases. CDR3 sequence (DNA): TGTGCCAGCAGTTACGGGACAACGGGCACAGATACGCAGTATTTT. Translating gives CASSYGTTGTDTQYF.

The rearrangement joins TRBV11-2 to TRBJ2-4; 12 bases agree with TRBD1. The V gene end was trimmed by 1 base and the J gene end by 5 bases; junction bases not matched to a gene: 12. The V gene's germline CDR1 is SGHAT and CDR2 FQNNGV. The CDR3 contains 19 residues. CDR3 bases: TGTGCCAGCAGCTTAGCCCTTGCCGGGACAGGGGGCAGAGAAAACATTCAGTACTTC. This translates into CASSLALAGTGGRENIQYF. Full variable domain (outside the CDR3, taken from reference TRBV11-2 and TRBJ2-4): EAGVAQSPRYKIIEKRQSVAFWCNPISGHATLYWYQQILGQGPKLLIQFQNNGVVDDSQLPKDRFSAERLKGVDSTLKIQPAKLEDSAVYLCASSLALAGTGGRENIQYFGAGTRLSVL.

CDR3 sequence: CASSRDGENIQYF. CDR3 DNA: TGTGCCAGCAGTCGGGACGGAGAAAACATTCAGTACTTC. The V and J genes are TRBV6-5 and TRBJ2-4; D tentatively reads TRBD1 or TRBD2 (5 bases each). Trimming cost V 5 bases and J 5 bases, with 10 bases left between them. The CDR3 contains 13 residues. In germline, CDR1 is MNHEY, CDR2 SVGAGI.

The chain links TRBV10-3 to TRBJ2-7, with TRBD1 as a possible D gene (7 bases). This CDR3 spans 16 amino acids. From germline, CDR1 is ENHRY and CDR2 SYGVKD. The V end lost 0 bases, the J end lost 6 bases, and 18 bases lay between the germline ends. The CDR3 region is CAISESIPAGGGEQYF. CDR3 sequence (DNA): TGTGCCATCAGTGAGTCGATACCGGCAGGGGGAGGCGAGCAGTACTTC.